This T cell receptor beta chain was found in a study of cytomegalovirus exposure and HLA in healthy donors. Use of 60 Vbeta and 13 Jbeta primers characterized the PCR. Produced via immunoSEQ multiplex PCR; TCRdb's table is partial and in-frame only. The sample has some 56,000 clones, roughly 53% seen once. The germline gives CDR1 GTSNPN, CDR2 SVGIG (reference sequence). Trimming stripped 1 base from V and 4 bases from J, with 13 bases between. The CDR3 runs to 14 residues. This clone appeared a few times. This chain uses TRBV30 with TRBJ1-2; a weak D match, TRBD1 (5 bases). Material: PBMCs. The sequence was obtained from a human donor in good health. CDR3 amino acids: CAWSAQGRGYGYTF. The CDR3 DNA reads TGTGCCTGGAGTGCTCAGGGAAGGGGCTATGGCTACACCTTC.